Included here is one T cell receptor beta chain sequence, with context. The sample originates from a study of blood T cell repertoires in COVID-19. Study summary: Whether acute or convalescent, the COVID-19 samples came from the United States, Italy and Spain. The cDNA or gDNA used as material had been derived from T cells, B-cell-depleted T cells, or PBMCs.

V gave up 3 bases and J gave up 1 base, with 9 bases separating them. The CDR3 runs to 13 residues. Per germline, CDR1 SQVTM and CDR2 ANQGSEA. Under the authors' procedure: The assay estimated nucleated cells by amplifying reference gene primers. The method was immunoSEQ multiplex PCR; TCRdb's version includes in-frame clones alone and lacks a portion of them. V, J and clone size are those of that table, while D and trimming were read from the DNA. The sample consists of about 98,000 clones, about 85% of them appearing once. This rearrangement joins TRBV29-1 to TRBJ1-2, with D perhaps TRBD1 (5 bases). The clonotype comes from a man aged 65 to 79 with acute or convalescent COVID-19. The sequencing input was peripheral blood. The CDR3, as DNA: TGCAGCGTTGACTTGGGGGGTAACTATGGCTACACCTTC. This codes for CSVDLGGNYGYTF.